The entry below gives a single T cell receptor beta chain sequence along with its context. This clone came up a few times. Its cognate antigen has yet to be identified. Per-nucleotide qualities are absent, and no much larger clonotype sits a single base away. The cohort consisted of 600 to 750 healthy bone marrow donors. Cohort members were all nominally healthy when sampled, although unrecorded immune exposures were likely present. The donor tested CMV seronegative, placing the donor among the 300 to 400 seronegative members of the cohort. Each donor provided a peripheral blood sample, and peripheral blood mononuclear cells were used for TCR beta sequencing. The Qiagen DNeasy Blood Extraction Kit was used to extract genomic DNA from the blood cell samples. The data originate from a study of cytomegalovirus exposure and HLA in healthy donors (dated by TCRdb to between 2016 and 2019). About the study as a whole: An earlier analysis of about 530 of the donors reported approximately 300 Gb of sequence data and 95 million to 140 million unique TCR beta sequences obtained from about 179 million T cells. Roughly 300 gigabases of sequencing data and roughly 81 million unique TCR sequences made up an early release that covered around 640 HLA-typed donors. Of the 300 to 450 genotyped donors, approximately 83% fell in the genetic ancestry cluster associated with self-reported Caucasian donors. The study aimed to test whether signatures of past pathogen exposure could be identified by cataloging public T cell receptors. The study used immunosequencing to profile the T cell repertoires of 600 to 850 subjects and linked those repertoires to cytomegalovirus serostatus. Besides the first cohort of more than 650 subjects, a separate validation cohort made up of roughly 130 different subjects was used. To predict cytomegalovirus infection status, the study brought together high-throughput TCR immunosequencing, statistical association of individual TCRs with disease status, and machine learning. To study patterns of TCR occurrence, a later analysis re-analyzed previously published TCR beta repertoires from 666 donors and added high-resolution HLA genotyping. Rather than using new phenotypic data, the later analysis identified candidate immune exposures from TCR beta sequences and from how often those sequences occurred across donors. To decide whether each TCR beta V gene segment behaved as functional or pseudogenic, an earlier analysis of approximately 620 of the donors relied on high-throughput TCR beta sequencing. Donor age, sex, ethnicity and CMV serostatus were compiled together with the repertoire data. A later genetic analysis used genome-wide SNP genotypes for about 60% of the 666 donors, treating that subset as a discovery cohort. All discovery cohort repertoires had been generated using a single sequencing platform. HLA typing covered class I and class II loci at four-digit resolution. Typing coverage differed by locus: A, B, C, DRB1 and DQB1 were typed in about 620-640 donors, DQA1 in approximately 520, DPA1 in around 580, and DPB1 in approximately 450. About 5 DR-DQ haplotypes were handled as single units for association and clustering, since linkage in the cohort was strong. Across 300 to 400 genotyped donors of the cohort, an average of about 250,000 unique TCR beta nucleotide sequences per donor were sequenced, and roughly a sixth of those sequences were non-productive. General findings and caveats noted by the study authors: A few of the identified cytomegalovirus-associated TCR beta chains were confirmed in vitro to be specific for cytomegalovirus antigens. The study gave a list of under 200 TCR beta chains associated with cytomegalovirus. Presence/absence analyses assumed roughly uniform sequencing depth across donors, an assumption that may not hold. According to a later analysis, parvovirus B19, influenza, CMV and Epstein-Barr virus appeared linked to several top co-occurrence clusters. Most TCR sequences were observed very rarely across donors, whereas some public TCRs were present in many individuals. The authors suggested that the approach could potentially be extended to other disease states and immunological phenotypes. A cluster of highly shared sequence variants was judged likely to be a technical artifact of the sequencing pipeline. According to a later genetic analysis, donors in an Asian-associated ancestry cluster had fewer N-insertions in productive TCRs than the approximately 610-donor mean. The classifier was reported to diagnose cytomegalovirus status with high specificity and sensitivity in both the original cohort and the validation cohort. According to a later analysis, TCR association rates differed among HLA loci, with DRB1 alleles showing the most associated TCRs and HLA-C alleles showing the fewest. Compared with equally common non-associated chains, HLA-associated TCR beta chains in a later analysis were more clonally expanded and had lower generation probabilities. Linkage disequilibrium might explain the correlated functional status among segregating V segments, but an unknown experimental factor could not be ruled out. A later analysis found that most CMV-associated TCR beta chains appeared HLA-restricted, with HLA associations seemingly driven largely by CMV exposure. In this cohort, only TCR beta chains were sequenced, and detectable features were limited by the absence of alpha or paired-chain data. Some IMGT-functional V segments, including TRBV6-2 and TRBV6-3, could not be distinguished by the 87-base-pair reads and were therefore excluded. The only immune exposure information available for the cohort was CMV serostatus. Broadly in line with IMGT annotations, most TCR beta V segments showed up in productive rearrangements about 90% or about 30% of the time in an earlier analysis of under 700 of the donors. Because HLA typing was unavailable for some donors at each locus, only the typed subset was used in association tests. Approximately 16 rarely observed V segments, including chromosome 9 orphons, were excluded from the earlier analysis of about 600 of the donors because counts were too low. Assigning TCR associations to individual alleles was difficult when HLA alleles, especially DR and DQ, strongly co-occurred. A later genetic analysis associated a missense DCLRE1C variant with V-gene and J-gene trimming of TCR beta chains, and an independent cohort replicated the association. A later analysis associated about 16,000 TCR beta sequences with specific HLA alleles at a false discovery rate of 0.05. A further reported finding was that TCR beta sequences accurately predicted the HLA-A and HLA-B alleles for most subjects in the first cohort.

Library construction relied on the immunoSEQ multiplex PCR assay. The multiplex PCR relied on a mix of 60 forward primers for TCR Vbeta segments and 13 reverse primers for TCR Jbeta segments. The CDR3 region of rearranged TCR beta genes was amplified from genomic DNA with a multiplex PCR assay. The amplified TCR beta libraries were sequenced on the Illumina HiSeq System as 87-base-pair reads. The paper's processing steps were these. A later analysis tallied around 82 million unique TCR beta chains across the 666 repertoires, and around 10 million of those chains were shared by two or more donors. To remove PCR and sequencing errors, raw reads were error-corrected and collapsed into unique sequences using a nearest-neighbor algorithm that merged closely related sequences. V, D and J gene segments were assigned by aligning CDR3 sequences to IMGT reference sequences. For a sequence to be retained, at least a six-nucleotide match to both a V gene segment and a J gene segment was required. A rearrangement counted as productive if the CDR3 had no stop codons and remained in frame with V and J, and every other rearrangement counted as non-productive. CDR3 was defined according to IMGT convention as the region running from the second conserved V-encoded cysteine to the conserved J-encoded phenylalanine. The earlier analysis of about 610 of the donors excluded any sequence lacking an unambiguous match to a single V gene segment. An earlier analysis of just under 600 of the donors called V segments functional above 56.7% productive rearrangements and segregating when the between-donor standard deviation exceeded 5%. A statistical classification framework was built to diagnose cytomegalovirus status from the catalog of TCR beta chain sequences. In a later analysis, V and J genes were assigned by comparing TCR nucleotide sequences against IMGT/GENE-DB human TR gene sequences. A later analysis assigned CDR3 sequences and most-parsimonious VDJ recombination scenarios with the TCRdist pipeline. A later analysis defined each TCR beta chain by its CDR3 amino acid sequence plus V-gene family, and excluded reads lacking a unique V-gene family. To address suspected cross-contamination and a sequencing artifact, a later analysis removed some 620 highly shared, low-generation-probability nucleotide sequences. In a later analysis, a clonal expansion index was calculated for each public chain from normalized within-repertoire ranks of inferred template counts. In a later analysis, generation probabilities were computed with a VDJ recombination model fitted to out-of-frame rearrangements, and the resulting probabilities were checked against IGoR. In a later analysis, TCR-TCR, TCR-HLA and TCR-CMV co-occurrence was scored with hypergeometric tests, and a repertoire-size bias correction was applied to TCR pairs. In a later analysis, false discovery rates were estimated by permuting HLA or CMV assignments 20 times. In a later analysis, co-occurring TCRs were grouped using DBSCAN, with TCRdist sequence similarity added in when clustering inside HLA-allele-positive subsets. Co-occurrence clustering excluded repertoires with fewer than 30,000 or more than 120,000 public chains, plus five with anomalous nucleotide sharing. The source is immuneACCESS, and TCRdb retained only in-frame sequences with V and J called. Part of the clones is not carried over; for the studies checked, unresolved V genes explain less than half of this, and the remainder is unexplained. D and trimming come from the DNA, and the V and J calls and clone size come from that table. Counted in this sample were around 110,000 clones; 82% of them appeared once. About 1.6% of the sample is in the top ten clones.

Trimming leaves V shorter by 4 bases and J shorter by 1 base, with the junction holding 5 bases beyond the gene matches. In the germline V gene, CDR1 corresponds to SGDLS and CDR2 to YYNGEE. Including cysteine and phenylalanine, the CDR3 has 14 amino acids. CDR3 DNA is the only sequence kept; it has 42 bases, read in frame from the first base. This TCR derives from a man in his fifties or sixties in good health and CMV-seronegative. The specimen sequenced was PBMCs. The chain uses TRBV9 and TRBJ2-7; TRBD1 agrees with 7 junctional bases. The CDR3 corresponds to CASSTGQLSYEQYF. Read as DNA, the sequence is TGTGCCAGCAGCACGGGACAGTTGTCCTACGAGCAGTACTTC.